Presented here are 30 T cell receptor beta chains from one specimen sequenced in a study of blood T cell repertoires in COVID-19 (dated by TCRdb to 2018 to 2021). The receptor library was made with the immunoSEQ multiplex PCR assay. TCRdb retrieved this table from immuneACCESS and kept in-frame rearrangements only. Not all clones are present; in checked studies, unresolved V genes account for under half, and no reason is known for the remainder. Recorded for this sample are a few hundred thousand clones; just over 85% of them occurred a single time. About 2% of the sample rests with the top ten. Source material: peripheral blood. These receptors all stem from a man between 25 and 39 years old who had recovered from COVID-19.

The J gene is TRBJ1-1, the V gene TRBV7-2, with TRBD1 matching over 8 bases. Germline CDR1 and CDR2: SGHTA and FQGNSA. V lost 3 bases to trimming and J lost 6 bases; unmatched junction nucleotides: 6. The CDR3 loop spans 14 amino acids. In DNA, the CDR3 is TGTGCCAGCAGCTTCTCAGGGGGCGCCCCTGAAGCTTTCTTT. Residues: CASSFSGGAPEAFF.

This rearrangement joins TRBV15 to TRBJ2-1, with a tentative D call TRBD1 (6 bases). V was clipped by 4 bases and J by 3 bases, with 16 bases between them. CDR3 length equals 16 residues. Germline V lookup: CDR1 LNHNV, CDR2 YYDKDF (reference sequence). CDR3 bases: TGTGCCACCAGCAACCTCGGACAGATACTCTACAATGAGCAGTTCTTC. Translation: CATSNLGQILYNEQFF.

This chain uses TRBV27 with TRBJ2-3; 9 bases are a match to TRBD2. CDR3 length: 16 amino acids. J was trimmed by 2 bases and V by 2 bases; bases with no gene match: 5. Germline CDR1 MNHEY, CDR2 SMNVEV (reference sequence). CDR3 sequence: CASSLAGGDLTDTQYF. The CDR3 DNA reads TGTGCCAGCAGTTTAGCGGGGGGGGATCTCACAGATACGCAGTATTTT.

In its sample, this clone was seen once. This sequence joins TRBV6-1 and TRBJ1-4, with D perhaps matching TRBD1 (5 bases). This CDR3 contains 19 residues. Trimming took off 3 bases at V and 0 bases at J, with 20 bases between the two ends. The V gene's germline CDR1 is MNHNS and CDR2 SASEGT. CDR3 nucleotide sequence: TGTGCCAGCAGTGAGGGGAGGGGTCGGATCTTGGCAACTAATGAAAAACTGTTTTTT. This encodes CASSEGRGRILATNEKLFF.

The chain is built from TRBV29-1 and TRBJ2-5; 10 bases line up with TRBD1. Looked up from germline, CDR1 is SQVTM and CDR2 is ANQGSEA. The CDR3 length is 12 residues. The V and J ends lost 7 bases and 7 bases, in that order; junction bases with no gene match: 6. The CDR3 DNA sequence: TGCAGCGGGGGGACAGGGGAAGGGACCCAGTACTTC. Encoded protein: CSGGTGEGTQYF.

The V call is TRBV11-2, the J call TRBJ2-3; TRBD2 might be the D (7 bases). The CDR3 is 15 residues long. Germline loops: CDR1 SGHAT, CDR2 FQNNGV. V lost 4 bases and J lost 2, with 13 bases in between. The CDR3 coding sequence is TGTGCCAGCAGCTGGACGGGGGGCTTCACAGATACGCAGTATTTT. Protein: CASSWTGGFTDTQYF.

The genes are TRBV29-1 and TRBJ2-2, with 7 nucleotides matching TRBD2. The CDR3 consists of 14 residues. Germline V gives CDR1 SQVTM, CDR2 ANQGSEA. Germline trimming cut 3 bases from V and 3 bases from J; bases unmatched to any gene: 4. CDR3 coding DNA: TGCAGCGTTGAGCGCCTAGCGGACACCGGGGAGCTGTTTTTT. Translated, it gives CSVERLADTGELFF.

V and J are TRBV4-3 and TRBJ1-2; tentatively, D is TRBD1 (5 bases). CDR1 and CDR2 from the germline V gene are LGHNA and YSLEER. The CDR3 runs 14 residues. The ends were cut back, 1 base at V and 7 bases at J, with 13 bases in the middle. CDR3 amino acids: CASSQGRGTLGYTF. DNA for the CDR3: TGCGCCAGCAGCCAAGGACGGGGGACTCTTGGCTACACCTTC.

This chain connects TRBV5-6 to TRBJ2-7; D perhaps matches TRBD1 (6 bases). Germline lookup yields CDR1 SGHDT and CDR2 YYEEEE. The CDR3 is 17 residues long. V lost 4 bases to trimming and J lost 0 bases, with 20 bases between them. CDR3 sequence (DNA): TGTGCCAGCAGCGACAACCTTCGCAGGGGCCCCTCCTACGAGCAGTACTTC. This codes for CASSDNLRRGPSYEQYF.

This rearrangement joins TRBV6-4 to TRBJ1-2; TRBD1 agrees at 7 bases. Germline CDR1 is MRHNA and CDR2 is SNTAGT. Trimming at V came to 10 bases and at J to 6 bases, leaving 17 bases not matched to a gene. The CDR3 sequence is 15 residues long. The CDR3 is CANLRDRESTDGYTF. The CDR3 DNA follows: TGTGCCAACCTACGAGACAGGGAAAGTACGGATGGCTACACCTTC.

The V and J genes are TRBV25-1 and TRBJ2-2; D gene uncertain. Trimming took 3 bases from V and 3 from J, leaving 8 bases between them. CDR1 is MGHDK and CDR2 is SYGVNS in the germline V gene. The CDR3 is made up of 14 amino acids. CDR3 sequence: CASSDAGYTGELFF. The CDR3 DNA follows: TGTGCCAGCAGTGACGCCGGTTACACCGGGGAGCTGTTTTTT.

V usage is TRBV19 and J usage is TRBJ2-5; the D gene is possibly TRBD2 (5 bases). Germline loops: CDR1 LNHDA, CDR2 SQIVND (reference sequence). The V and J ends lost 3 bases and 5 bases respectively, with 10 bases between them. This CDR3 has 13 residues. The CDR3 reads CASSMRLRETQYF. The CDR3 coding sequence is TGTGCCAGTAGTATGAGACTACGGGAGACCCAGTACTTC. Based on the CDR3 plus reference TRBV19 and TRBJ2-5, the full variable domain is DGGITQSPKYLFRKEGQNVTLSCEQNLNHDAMYWYRQDPGQGLRLIYYSQIVNDFQKGDIAEGYSVSREKKESFPLTVTSAQKNPTAFYLCASSMRLRETQYFGPGTRLLVL.

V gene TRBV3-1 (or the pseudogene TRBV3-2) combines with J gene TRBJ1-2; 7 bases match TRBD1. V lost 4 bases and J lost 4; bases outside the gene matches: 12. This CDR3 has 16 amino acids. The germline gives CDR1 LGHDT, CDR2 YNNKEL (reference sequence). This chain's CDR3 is CASSPAGTAGVYGYTF. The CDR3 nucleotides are TGTGCCAGCAGCCCAGCCGGGACAGCGGGGGTCTATGGCTACACCTTC.

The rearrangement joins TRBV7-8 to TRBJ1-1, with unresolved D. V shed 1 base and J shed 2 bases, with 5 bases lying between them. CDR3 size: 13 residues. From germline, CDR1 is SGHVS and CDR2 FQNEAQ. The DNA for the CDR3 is TGTGCCAGCAGCTTAGACAGAAACACTGAAGCTTTCTTT. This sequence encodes CASSLDRNTEAFF.

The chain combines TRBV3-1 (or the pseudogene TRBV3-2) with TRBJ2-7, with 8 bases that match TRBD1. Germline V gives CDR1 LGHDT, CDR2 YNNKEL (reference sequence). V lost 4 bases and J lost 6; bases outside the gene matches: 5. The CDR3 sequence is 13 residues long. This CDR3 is CASSPGTGGEQYF. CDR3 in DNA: TGTGCCAGCAGCCCCGGGACAGGCGGCGAGCAGTACTTC.

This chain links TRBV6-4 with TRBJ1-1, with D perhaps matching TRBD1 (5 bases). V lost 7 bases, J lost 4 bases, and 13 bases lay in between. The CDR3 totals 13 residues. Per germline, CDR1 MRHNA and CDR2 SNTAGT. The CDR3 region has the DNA TGTGCCAGCAAGGACGGGGGGACCACTGAAGCTTTCTTT. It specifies CASKDGGTTEAFF.

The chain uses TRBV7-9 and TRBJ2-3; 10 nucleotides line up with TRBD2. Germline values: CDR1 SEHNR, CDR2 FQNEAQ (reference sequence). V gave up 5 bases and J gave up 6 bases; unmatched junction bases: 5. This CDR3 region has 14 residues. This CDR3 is CASSLGTSEDTQYF. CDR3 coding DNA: TGTGCCAGCAGCCTCGGGACTAGCGAGGATACGCAGTATTTT. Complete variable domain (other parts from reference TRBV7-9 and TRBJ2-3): DTGVSQNPRHKITKRGQNVTFRCDPISEHNRLYWYRQTLGQGPEFLTYFQNEAQLEKSRLLSDRFSAERPKGSFSTLEIQRTEQGDSAMYLCASSLGTSEDTQYFGPGTRLTVL.

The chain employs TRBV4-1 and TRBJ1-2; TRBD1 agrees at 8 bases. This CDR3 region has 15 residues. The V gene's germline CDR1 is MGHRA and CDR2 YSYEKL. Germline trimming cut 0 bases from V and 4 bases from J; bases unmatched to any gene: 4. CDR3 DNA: TGCGCCAGCAGCCAAGACAGGGGGCGCTCCTATGGCTACACCTTC. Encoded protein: CASSQDRGRSYGYTF.

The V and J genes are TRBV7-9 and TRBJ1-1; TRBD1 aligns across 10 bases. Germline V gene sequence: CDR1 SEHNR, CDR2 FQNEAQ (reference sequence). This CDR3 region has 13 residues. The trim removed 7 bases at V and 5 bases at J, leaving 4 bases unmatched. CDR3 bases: TGTGCCAGCACCGGACAGGGGGGTACTGAAGCTTTCTTT. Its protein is CASTGQGGTEAFF.

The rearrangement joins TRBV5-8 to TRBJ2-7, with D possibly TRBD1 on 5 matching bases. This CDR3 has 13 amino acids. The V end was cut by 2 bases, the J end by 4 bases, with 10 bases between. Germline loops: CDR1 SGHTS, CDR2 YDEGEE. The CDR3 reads CASSFGPGYEQYF. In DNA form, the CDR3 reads TGTGCCAGCAGCTTCGGACCAGGGTACGAGCAGTACTTC. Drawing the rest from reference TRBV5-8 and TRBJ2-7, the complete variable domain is EAGVTQSPTHLIKTRGQQATLRCSPISGHTSVYWYQQALGLGLQFLLWYDEGEERNRGNFPPRFSGRQFPNYSSELNVNALELEDSALYLCASSFGPGYEQYFGPGTRLTVT.

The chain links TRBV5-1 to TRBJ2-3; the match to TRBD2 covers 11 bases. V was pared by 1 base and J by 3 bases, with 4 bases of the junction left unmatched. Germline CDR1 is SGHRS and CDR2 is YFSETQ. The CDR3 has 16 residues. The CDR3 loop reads CASSLYSGGATDTQYF. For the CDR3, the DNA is TGCGCCAGCAGCTTGTATAGCGGGGGGGCAACAGATACGCAGTATTTT.

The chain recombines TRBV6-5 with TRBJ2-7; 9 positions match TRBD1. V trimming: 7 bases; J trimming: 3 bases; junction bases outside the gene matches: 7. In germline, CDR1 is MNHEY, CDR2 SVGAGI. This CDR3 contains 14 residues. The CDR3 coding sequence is TGTGCCAGCAAGATCCGGGACAGGGACTACGAGCAGTACTTC. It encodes CASKIRDRDYEQYF.

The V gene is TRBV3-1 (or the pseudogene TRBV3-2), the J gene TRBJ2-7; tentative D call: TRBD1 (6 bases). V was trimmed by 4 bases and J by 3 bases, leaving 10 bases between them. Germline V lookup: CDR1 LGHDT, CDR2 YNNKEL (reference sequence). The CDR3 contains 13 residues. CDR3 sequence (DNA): TGTGCCAGCAGCCGGGACATGGACTACGAGCAGTACTTC. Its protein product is CASSRDMDYEQYF.

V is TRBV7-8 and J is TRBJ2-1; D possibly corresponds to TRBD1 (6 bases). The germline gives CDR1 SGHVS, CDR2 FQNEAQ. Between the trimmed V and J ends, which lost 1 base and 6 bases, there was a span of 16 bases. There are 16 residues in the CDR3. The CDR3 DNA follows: TGTGCCAGCAGCTTAGGGTGGGGGCCTTTACCCAATGAGCAGTTCTTC. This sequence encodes CASSLGWGPLPNEQFF. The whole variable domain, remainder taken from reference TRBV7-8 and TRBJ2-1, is GAGVSQSPRYKVAKRGQDVALRCDPISGHVSLFWYQQALGQGPEFLTYFQNEAQLDKSGLPSDRFFAERPEGSVSTLKIQRTQQEDSAVYLCASSLGWGPLPNEQFFGPGTRLTVL.

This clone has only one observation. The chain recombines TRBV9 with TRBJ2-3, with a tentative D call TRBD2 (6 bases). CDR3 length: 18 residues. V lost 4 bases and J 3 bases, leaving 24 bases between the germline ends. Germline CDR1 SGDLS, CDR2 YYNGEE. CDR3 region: CASSFRLPQYGGTDTQYF. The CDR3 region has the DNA TGTGCCAGCAGCTTCCGCCTGCCTCAATATGGGGGGACAGATACGCAGTATTTT.

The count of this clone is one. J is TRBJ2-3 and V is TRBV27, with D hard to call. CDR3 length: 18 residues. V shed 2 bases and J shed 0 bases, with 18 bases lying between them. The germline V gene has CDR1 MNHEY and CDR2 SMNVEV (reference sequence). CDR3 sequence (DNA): TGTGCCAGCAGTTTAGGGTTAGCTGGCCCCCTAAGCACAGATACGCAGTATTTT. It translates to CASSLGLAGPLSTDTQYF.

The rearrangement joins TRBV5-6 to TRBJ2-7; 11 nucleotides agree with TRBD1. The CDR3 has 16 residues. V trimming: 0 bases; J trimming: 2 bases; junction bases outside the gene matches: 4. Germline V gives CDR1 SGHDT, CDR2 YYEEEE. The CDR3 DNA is TGTGCCAGCAGCTTGGTGTGGGGACAGGGGGCCTACGAGCAGTACTTC. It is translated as CASSLVWGQGAYEQYF.

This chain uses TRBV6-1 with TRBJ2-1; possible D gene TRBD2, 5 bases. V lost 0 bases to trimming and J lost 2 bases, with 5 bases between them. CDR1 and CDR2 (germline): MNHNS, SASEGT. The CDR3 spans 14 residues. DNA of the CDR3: TGTGCCAGCAGTGAAGCGGGAGCCTACAATGAGCAGTTCTTC. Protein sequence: CASSEAGAYNEQFF.

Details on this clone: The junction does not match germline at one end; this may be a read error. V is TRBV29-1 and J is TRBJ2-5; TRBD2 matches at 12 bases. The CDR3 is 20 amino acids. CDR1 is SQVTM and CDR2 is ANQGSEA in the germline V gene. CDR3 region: CSVEGVRGAGTSGPQETQYF. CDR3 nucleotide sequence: TGCAGCGTGGAAGGAGTCCGGGGGGCCGGGACTAGCGGGCCCCAAGAGACCCAGTACTTC. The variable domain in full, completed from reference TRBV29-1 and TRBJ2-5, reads SAVISQKPSRDICQRGTSLTIQCQVDSQVTMMFWYRQQPGQSLTLIATANQGSEATYESGFVIDKFPISRPNLTFSTLTVSNMSPEDSSIYLCSVEGVRGAGTSGPQETQYFGPGTRLLVL.

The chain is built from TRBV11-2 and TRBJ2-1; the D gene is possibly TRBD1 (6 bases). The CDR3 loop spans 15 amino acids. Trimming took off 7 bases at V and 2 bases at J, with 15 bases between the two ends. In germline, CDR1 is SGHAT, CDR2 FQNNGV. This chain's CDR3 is CASTSTGNPYNEQFF. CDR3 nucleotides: TGTGCCAGCACGTCAACAGGGAACCCCTACAATGAGCAGTTCTTC.